This T cell receptor beta chain was sequenced for a study of regulatory T cells in long-lasting Graves disease. This CDR3 comprises 16 residues. Germline lookup yields CDR1 SEHNR and CDR2 FQNEAQ (reference sequence). With 3 bases clipped from V and 3 bases from J, the junction kept 6 bases outside the gene matches. Library construction for TCR beta used iRepertoire HTBI primers and Arm-PCR of CDR3 regions. In the original workflow: Across all samples, roughly 60 TRBV segments and 14 TRBJ segments were identified. TCRdb recomputed calls from the multiplex PCR reads with MiXCR, one row per CDR3 protein. These V and J calls are TCRdb output, not the study's own analysis. Among over 350,000 distinct CDR3 sequences listed, 13% to 15% were seen once. Time point given: newly diagnosed GD, antithyroid drugs for less than 3 months. There was RNA extracted from PBMCs, and the TCR library was made from it. This clonotype appeared many times.

This sample also belongs to another study, concerning T cells in Graves' hyperthyroidism and ophthalmopathy. From that report: In patients aged 18 to 65, hyperthyroidism was newly diagnosed, with duration under 2 months. Blood also contained most expanded thyroid clonotypes above 0.001.

The source was peripheral blood mononuclear cells (PBMCs), collected at new diagnosis, from a patient treated with antithyroid drugs. This clonotype originated in a woman in her forties or fifties with Graves disease. The rearrangement uses TRBV7-9 and TRBJ2-1; 9 bases line up with TRBD1. The CDR3 nucleotides read TGTGCCAGCAGCTTGCAACCGGGACAGGGCTACAATGAGCAGTTCTTC. It yields the protein CASSLQPGQGYNEQFF.